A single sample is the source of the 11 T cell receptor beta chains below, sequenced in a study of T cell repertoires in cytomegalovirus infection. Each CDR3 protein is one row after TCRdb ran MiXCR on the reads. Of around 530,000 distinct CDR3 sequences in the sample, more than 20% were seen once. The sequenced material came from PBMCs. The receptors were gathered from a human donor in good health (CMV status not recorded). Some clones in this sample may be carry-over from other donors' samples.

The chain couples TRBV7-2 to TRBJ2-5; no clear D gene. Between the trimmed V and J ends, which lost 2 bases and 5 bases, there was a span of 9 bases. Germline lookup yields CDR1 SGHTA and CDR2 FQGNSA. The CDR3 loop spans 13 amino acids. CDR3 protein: CASSLISLETQYF. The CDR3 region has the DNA TGTGCCAGCAGCTTAATTTCTTTGGAGACCCAGTACTTC.

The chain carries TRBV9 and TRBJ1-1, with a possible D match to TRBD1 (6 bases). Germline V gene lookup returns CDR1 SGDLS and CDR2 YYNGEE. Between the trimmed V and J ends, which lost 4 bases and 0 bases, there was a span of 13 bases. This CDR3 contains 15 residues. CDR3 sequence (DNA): TGTGCCAGCAGCTTGGGACACCCCATGAACACTGAAGCTTTCTTT. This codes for CASSLGHPMNTEAFF.

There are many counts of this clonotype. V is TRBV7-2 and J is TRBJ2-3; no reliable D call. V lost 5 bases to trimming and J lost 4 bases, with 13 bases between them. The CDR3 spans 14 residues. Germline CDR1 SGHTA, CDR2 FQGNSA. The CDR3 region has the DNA TGTGCCAGCAGCCTTGACTTCTCCCCAGATACGCAGTATTTT. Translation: CASSLDFSPDTQYF. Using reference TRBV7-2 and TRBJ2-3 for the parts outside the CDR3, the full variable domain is GAGVSQSPSNKVTEKGKDVELRCDPISGHTALYWYRQSLGQGLEFLIYFQGNSAPDKSGLPSDRFSAERTGGSVSTLTIQRTQQEDSAVYLCASSLDFSPDTQYFGPGTRLTVL.

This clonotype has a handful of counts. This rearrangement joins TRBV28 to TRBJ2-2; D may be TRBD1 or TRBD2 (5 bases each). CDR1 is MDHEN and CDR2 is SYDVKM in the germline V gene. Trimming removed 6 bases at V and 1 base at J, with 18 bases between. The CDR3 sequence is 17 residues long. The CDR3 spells CASRLRGGTMNTGELFF. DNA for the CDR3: TGTGCCAGCAGGCTTCGGGGCGGAACCATGAACACCGGGGAGCTGTTTTTT.

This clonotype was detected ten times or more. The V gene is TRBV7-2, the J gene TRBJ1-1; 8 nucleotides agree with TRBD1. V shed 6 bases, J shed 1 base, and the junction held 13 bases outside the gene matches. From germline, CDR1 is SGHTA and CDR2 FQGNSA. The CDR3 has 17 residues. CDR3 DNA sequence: TGTGCCAGCAGACACCGTGGACAGGGCATTGGGAACACTGAAGCTTTCTTT. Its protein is CASRHRGQGIGNTEAFF.

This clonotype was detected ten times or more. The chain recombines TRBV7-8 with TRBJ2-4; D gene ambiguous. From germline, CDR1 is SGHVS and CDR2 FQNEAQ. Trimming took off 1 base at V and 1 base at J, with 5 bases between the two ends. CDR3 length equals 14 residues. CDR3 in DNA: TGTGCCAGCAGCTTAGTGGGGGCCAAAAACATTCAGTACTTC. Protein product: CASSLVGAKNIQYF.

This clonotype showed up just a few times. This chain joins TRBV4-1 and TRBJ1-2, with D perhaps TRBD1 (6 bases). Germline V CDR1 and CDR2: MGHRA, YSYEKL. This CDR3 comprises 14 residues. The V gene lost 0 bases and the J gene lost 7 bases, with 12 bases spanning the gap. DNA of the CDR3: TGCGCCAGCAGCCAAGATGACAGGTCGAGTGGCTACACCTTC. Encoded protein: CASSQDDRSSGYTF.

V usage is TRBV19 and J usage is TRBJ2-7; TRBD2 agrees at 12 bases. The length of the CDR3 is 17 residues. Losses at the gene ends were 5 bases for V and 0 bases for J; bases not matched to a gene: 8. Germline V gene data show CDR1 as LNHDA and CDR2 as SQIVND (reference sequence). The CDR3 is CASSLSLAGGHSYEQYF. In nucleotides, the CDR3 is TGTGCCAGTAGTCTCTCACTAGCGGGAGGCCACTCCTACGAGCAGTACTTC.

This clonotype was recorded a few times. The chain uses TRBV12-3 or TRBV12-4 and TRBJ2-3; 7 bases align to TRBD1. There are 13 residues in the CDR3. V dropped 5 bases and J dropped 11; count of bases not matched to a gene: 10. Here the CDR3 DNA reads TGTGCCAGCAGTACCCTAGGGGGCGACAGGCAGTATTTT. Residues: CASSTLGGDRQYF.

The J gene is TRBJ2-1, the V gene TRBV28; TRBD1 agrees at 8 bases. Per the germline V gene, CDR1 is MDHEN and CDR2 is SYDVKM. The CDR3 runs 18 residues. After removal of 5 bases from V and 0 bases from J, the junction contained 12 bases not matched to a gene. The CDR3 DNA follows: TGTGCCAGCAGTCCTTCGCTTGGACAGGGTAGCTCCTACAATGAGCAGTTCTTC. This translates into CASSPSLGQGSSYNEQFF.

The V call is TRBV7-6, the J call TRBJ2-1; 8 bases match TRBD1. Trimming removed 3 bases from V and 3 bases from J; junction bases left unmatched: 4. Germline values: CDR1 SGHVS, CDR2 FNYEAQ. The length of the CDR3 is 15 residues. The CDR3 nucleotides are TGTGCCAGCAGCTTCGGACAGGGTTACTACAATGAGCAGTTCTTC. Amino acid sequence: CASSFGQGYYNEQFF.